The entry below describes one T cell receptor beta chain. The antigen this receptor binds is unknown. The sample holds no much larger clone one base away, and base qualities are not on file. CDR1 and CDR2 (DFQATT, SNEGSKA) derive from the germline V gene (reference sequence). Ends trimmed: V by 0 bases, J by 2 bases; bases unmatched to a gene: 6. The cysteine opens and the phenylalanine closes a CDR3 of 15 amino acids. Only the CDR3 DNA is retained, 45 bases long and in frame from the first base. This record comes from a study of response to subunit inactivated influenza vaccine (dated by TCRdb to between 2018 and 2020). General notes on the study: Deep quantitative T cell receptor repertoire profiling was used in the study to track responses to a trivalent subunit inactivated influenza vaccine.

The paper as a whole reports these results and caveats: It was suggested by the authors that each seasonal influenza vaccination may recruit only a limited number of new T cells.

Libraries came from RT-PCR. Sequencing used an Illumina HiSeq 2500. TCRdb applied fastp at Q25 and MiXCR to the public reads, then kept only in-frame beta chains. A single entry per CDR3 protein holds the most common genes and DNA from its merged rows. The sample yields a few hundred thousand distinct CDR3 sequences; around 13% were counted once. Around 10% of the sample belongs to the ten largest clones. The starting material was PBMCs from blood, obtained approximately 12 days after vaccination. This receptor was identified in a man in his fifties who received an inactivated influenza vaccine. Donor details come from another sample of the same person, matched by shared clones. This receptor chain uses TRBV20-1 and TRBJ2-7; 8 bases in the junction line up with TRBD1. The CDR3 sequence is CSARDQGRGPYEQYF. The DNA sequence follows: TGCAGTGCTAGAGATCAGGGCAGGGGGCCCTACGAGCAGTACTTC.